The next 23 T cell receptor beta chains were all read from a single sample in a study of CD8+ T cells in alopecia areata. TCR sequencing used cDNA made by reverse transcription of extracted RNA. TCRdb's copy holds only in-frame clones and misses some; the assay was immunoSEQ multiplex PCR. The table has more than 75,000 clones, 41% seen once. Input material: CD4+ T cells sorted from blood. The receptor source for this set is a human donor with alopecia areata.

The CDR3 nucleotides are TGTGCCAGCAGCCCTGTGGGACAGGTTGCCGGCGAGCAGTACTTC. Residues: CASSPVGQVAGEQYF. The V gene is TRBV9, the J gene TRBJ2-7; TRBD1 matches 8 bases. With 4 bases clipped from V and 6 bases from J, the junction kept 12 bases outside the gene matches. The germline CDR1 and CDR2 sequences are SGDLS and YYNGEE. The CDR3 contains 15 residues.

This chain links TRBV5-4 with TRBJ2-5; possible D gene TRBD1, 6 bases. Germline CDR1 reads SGHNT; CDR2 reads YYREEE (reference sequence). The CDR3 consists of 13 residues. V lost 0 bases and J lost 4, with 7 bases in between. The DNA for the CDR3 is TGTGCCAGCAGCTTGGCACAGGGAGAGACCCAGTACTTC. Amino acids: CASSLAQGETQYF.

As to this clone: In the same sample, other DNA sequences code for this CDR3. The chain employs TRBV29-1 and TRBJ2-1; 11 positions match TRBD1. With 4 bases clipped from V and 7 bases from J, the junction kept 3 bases outside the gene matches. CDR1 and CDR2 (germline): SQVTM, ANQGSEA. CDR3 size: 13 residues. The DNA of the CDR3 is TGCAGCGTTGGAGGGACAGGGGGAAATGAGCAGTTCTTC. It yields the protein CSVGGTGGNEQFF.

This clone was found a few times. The gene calls are TRBV30 and TRBJ1-2, with unresolved D. Trimming took off 1 base at V and 0 bases at J, with 3 bases between the two ends. The CDR3 sequence is 12 residues long. Germline V gene data show CDR1 as GTSNPN and CDR2 as SVGIG (reference sequence). CDR3 nucleotides: TGTGCCTGGAGTGGCTCTAACTATGGCTACACCTTC. Its translation: CAWSGSNYGYTF.

The J gene is TRBJ2-7, the V gene TRBV29-1, with TRBD1 matching over 11 bases. In germline, CDR1 is SQVTM, CDR2 ANQGSEA. V lost 7 bases to trimming and J lost 5 bases; unmatched junction nucleotides: 4. The CDR3 extends over 12 amino acids. The DNA of the CDR3 is TGCAGCGGAGGACAGGGGGCGCACGAGCAGTACTTC. This translates into CSGGQGAHEQYF.

The chain is built from TRBV29-1 and TRBJ2-3, with 9 bases aligning to TRBD2. Germline V lookup: CDR1 SQVTM, CDR2 ANQGSEA. The trim removed 7 bases at V and 8 bases at J, leaving 10 bases unmatched. The CDR3 runs to 13 residues. CDR3: CSAMTSGVATQYF. DNA of the CDR3: TGCAGCGCCATGACTAGCGGAGTTGCTACGCAGTATTTT.

The V call is TRBV30, the J call TRBJ2-1; TRBD2 aligns across 14 bases. This CDR3 contains 22 residues. The germline V gene has CDR1 GTSNPN and CDR2 SVGIG (reference sequence). Losses at the gene ends were 3 bases for V and 14 bases for J; bases not matched to a gene: 33. The CDR3 here is CAWSRTTWGIRTSGGPDPDEFF. DNA for the CDR3: TGTGCCTGGAGCCGAACGACCTGGGGCATCCGGACTAGCGGGGGGCCCGACCCCGATGAGTTCTTC.

The gene calls are TRBV25-1 and TRBJ2-3, with a tentative D call TRBD1 (5 bases). Looked up from germline, CDR1 is MGHDK and CDR2 is SYGVNS. Trimming shortened V by 3 bases and J by 5 bases, and 18 bases separated the two germline ends. This CDR3 region has 16 residues. DNA of the CDR3: TGTGCCAGCAGTGATCCTACAGGTGGATCGGGAGATACGCAGTATTTT. Residues: CASSDPTGGSGDTQYF.

The rearrangement joins TRBV29-1 to TRBJ2-3; TRBD2 matches at 10 bases. Trimming cost V 4 bases and J 4 bases; bases outside gene matches: 5. The CDR3 length is 14 residues. Germline-derived CDR1 and CDR2 are SQVTM and ANQGSEA. CDR3 residues: CSVVAGGDADTQYF. CDR3 DNA: TGCAGCGTTGTAGCGGGAGGTGACGCAGATACGCAGTATTTT.

The rearrangement joins TRBV5-1 to TRBJ1-2; no clear D. V dropped 0 bases and J dropped 2 bases, with 14 bases sitting between them. Germline CDR1 is SGHRS and CDR2 is YFSETQ. The CDR3 is 16 amino acids. The CDR3 nucleotides are TGCGCCAGCAGCTTGGTGTCATGGACCGAGAACTATGGCTACACCTTC. Its translation: CASSLVSWTENYGYTF.

In its sample, this clone was seen a few times. The chain employs TRBV30 and TRBJ2-2; TRBD2 matches 10 bases. The germline V gene has CDR1 GTSNPN and CDR2 SVGIG (reference sequence). Trimming took 3 bases from V and 2 from J; bases not matched to a gene: 3. CDR3 length: 15 amino acids. The DNA for the CDR3 is TGTGCCTGGAGACTAGCGGGGATTAACACCGGGGAGCTGTTTTTT. It yields the protein CAWRLAGINTGELFF.

The chain carries TRBV30 and TRBJ2-2; D gene ambiguous. Deletions cut 4 bases from V and 0 bases from J, with 12 bases between. The CDR3 covers 15 residues. Per the germline V gene, CDR1 is GTSNPN and CDR2 is SVGIG (reference sequence). The CDR3 DNA reads TGTGCCTGGAAGGCTCAGACCGCGAACACCGGGGAGCTGTTTTTT. This encodes CAWKAQTANTGELFF.

J is TRBJ1-2 and V is TRBV30, with D hard to call. CDR3 size: 14 residues. V was trimmed by 5 bases and J by 4 bases, leaving 17 bases between them. Germline V CDR1 and CDR2: GTSNPN, SVGIG (reference sequence). The CDR3 reads CAWGAATGAYGYTF. The CDR3, as DNA: TGTGCCTGGGGAGCCGCCACGGGTGCCTATGGCTACACCTTC. Combining the CDR3 with reference TRBV30 and TRBJ1-2 gives the whole variable domain SQTIHQWPATLVQPVGSPLSLECTVEGTSNPNLYWYRQAAGRGLQLLFYSVGIGQISSEVPQNLSASRPQDRQFILSSKKLLLSDSGFYLCAWGAATGAYGYTFGSGTRLTVV.

This clone has only a few counts. This chain joins TRBV29-1 and TRBJ1-2; 9 bases map to TRBD1. This CDR3 region has 14 residues. Looked up from germline, CDR1 is SQVTM and CDR2 is ANQGSEA. V lost 6 bases to trimming and J lost 6 bases; unmatched junction nucleotides: 11. For the CDR3, the DNA is TGCAGCGTAAGACAGGGGGATATTCAGGATGGCTACACCTTC. It translates to CSVRQGDIQDGYTF.

The J gene is TRBJ1-1, the V gene TRBV29-1; the D gene is possibly TRBD1 (6 bases). Germline assignment: CDR1 SQVTM and CDR2 ANQGSEA. The ends were cut back, 3 bases at V and 1 base at J, with 12 bases in the middle. The CDR3 runs 14 residues. The CDR3 region is CSVDQVRGNTEAFF. Here the CDR3 DNA reads TGCAGCGTTGACCAAGTCAGGGGGAACACTGAAGCTTTCTTT.

This chain joins TRBV27 and TRBJ2-5; perhaps D is TRBD1 or TRBD2 (5 bases each). Germline V CDR1 and CDR2: MNHEY, SMNVEV (reference sequence). Trimming took off 5 bases at V and 5 bases at J, with 12 bases between the two ends. The CDR3 totals 13 residues. CDR3 amino acids: CASSPRGGETQYF. Written as DNA, the CDR3 is TGTGCCAGCAGTCCGAGGGGTGGGGAGACCCAGTACTTC.

The rearrangement links TRBV4-2 to TRBJ2-7, with D unclear. CDR1 LGHNA and CDR2 YNFKEQ come from the germline V gene. The V end was cut by 0 bases, the J end by 2 bases, with 8 bases between. The CDR3 length is 14 residues. CDR3 sequence: CASSQEPGPYEQYF. CDR3 coding DNA: TGTGCCAGCAGCCAAGAACCAGGACCCTACGAGCAGTACTTC.

There are a few counts of this clone. The chain carries TRBV4-2 and TRBJ2-7; D is uncertain. Germline V CDR1 and CDR2: LGHNA, YNFKEQ. The CDR3 contains 14 residues. V was shortened by 0 bases and J by 3 bases, with 9 bases between the two germline ends. CDR3 in DNA: TGTGCCAGCAGCCAAGACCCCCAGAGCTACGAGCAGTACTTC. Protein product: CASSQDPQSYEQYF.

V usage is TRBV30 and J usage is TRBJ1-3; D gene uncertain. V was trimmed by 4 bases and J by 0 bases, leaving 10 bases between them. The CDR3 is 14 residues long. Germline V gives CDR1 GTSNPN, CDR2 SVGIG (reference sequence). CDR3 DNA: TGTGCCTGGATGTCAGCCTTCTCTGGAAACACCATATATTTT. Translated: CAWMSAFSGNTIYF.

Details on this clone: One junction end disagrees with the germline gene, perhaps due to a read error. V is TRBV7-2 and J is TRBJ1-5; 7 bases fit TRBD1. The CDR3 consists of 15 residues. Germline V gives CDR1 SGHTA, CDR2 FQGNSA. DNA for the CDR3: TGTGCCAGCAGCCCCGGGAGGGGGCGCAACCAGCCCCAGCATTTT. This translates into CASSPGRGRNQPQHF.

This clone came up once. The V and J genes are TRBV30 and TRBJ1-2; 7 bases match TRBD1. Trimming at V came to 0 bases and at J to 3 bases, leaving 1 base not matched to a gene. Germline loops: CDR1 GTSNPN, CDR2 SVGIG (reference sequence). The CDR3 runs 13 residues. The CDR3 coding sequence is TGTGCCTGGAGTGTAGACAGGGACTATGGCTACACCTTC. Encoded protein: CAWSVDRDYGYTF.

This chain links TRBV5-1 with TRBJ2-7; weak D call: TRBD1 (6 bases). Germline loops: CDR1 SGHRS, CDR2 YFSETQ. This CDR3 region has 14 residues. Trimming left V 2 bases short and J 0 bases short, with 9 bases between. The CDR3 protein is CASSFQGGSYEQYF. CDR3 DNA: TGCGCCAGCAGCTTCCAAGGGGGCTCCTACGAGCAGTACTTC. The complete variable domain, with remaining parts taken from reference TRBV5-1 and TRBJ2-7, reads KAGVTQTPRYLIKTRGQQVTLSCSPISGHRSVSWYQQTPGQGLQFLFEYFSETQRNKGNFPGRFSGRQFSNSRSEMNVSTLELGDSALYLCASSFQGGSYEQYFGPGTRLTVT.

The chain employs TRBV7-2 and TRBJ1-4; unclear D gene. Germline V gives CDR1 SGHTA, CDR2 FQGNSA. The CDR3 is made up of 16 amino acids. V lost 6 bases and J 0 bases, leaving 14 bases between the germline ends. DNA for the CDR3: TGTGCCAGCAGTAAATCCCAGGCCTCAACTAATGAAAAACTGTTTTTT. It codes for CASSKSQASTNEKLFF.